Each of the 20 T cell receptor beta chains below was sequenced from the same sample in a study of T-cell reconstitution after alpha-beta-depleted transplantation in children. A TCRbeta library incorporating unique molecular identifiers was prepared. One entry per CDR3 protein results from TCRdb running MiXCR on the PCR reads. Of fewer than 250,000 distinct CDR3 sequences in the sample, about 15% are singletons; the top ten hold around 44%. Sequenced material: PBMCs, mostly from graft donor cells, taken 360 days after TCRalphabeta/CD19-depleted stem cell transplant. The source of these receptors is a male patient aged 2-10 years who had a stem cell transplant for acute lymphoblastic leukemia, so the T cells may come from the graft donor.

This sequence joins TRBV5-1 and TRBJ2-1; D gene ambiguous. The ends were cut back, 0 bases at V and 2 bases at J, with 27 bases in the middle. The CDR3 loop spans 21 amino acids. The V gene's germline CDR1 is SGHRS and CDR2 YFSETQ. The CDR3 DNA follows: TGCGCCAGCAGCTTGGGGGCTTTTACCGTGACATACGACGTAACCTACAATGAGCAGTTCTTC. This sequence encodes CASSLGAFTVTYDVTYNEQFF. Looking up the rest from reference TRBV5-1 and TRBJ2-1 gives the full variable domain: KAGVTQTPRYLIKTRGQQVTLSCSPISGHRSVSWYQQTPGQGLQFLFEYFSETQRNKGNFPGRFSGRQFSNSRSEMNVSTLELGDSALYLCASSLGAFTVTYDVTYNEQFFGPGTRLTVL.

In its sample, this clonotype was seen many times. The V gene is TRBV27, the J gene TRBJ2-5, with D unresolved. In germline, CDR1 is MNHEY, CDR2 SMNVEV (reference sequence). The CDR3 length is 14 residues. Trimming cost V 2 bases and J 0 bases, with 7 bases left between them. The CDR3 nucleotides are TGTGCCAGCAGTTTAAGTTGGAACCAAGAGACCCAGTACTTC. This translates into CASSLSWNQETQYF.

This clonotype was picked up a small number of times. The chain couples TRBV28 to TRBJ2-7; D is undetermined. CDR3 length: 12 residues. V lost 5 bases and J 3 bases, leaving 8 bases between the germline ends. Per germline, CDR1 MDHEN and CDR2 SYDVKM. CDR3 nucleotides: TGTGCCAGCAGTAGGGCACTCTACGAGCAGTACTTC. Its protein product is CASSRALYEQYF.

The rearrangement uses TRBV12-3 or TRBV12-4 and TRBJ2-2; possible D gene TRBD1, 6 bases. The CDR3 spans 14 residues. Deletions cut 7 bases from V and 2 bases from J, with 11 bases between. Here the CDR3 reads CASIPGQNTGELFF. CDR3 DNA sequence: TGTGCCAGCATCCCGGGACAAAACACCGGGGAGCTGTTTTTT.

This clonotype was found a few times. The CDR3 here is CASSVDLHHEQYF. CDR3 DNA sequence: TGTGCCAGCAGCGTAGACCTCCACCACGAGCAGTACTTC. This chain links TRBV9 with TRBJ2-7; D call uncertain. CDR3 length: 13 amino acids. The V end was cut by 0 bases, the J end by 5 bases, with 9 bases between. Germline CDR1 and CDR2: SGDLS and YYNGEE.

This clonotype was recorded at least ten times. The gene calls are TRBV4-3 and TRBJ2-2; 12 bases are shared with TRBD2. The CDR3 runs 15 residues. The trim removed 1 base at V and 7 bases at J, leaving 1 base unmatched. Germline V lookup: CDR1 LGHNA, CDR2 YSLEER. CDR3 region: CASSQGLAGVGELFF. The CDR3 nucleotides read TGCGCCAGCAGCCAAGGACTAGCGGGAGTCGGGGAGCTGTTTTTT.

This clonotype was picked up many times. The chain joins TRBV6-5 to TRBJ1-1, with D possibly being TRBD1 (6 bases). V was trimmed by 0 bases and J by 0 bases, leaving 17 bases between them. CDR3 size: 18 residues. CDR1 MNHEY and CDR2 SVGAGI come from the germline V gene. This chain's CDR3 is CASSYSPRGWGMNTEAFF. CDR3 nucleotides: TGTGCCAGCAGTTACTCCCCTAGGGGGTGGGGTATGAACACTGAAGCTTTCTTT.

The chain combines TRBV7-6 with TRBJ1-4, with 7 bases that match TRBD1. This CDR3 spans 14 amino acids. V lost 5 bases and J lost 3; bases outside the gene matches: 3. CDR1 SGHVS and CDR2 FNYEAQ come from the germline V gene. The DNA for the CDR3 is TGTGCCAGCAGCCCAGGGACAGCTAATGAAAAACTGTTTTTT. Its protein is CASSPGTANEKLFF.

The chain couples TRBV20-1 to TRBJ2-7, with 7 bases lining up with TRBD1. Germline CDR1 and CDR2: DFQATT and SNEGSKA (reference sequence). The CDR3 runs to 12 residues. The CDR3 DNA sequence: TGCAGCGGACCGGGACAGTCCTACGAGCAGTACTTC. Translated, it gives CSGPGQSYEQYF.

This clonotype has more than one count but fewer than ten. This chain links TRBV12-3 or TRBV12-4 with TRBJ1-4; D call uncertain. The germline V and J ends were trimmed by 7 bases and 8 bases, with 11 bases remaining between them. The CDR3 is made up of 12 amino acids. The CDR3 bases are TGTGCCAGCACTTTCATGGGGGAAAAACTGTTTTTT. It codes for CASTFMGEKLFF.

This clonotype was picked up a small number of times. This sequence joins TRBV20-1 and TRBJ2-1, with 10 bases that match TRBD1. The germline CDR1 and CDR2 sequences are DFQATT and SNEGSKA (reference sequence). CDR3 length: 14 residues. V shed 6 bases and J 8 bases; nucleotides not matched to a gene: 10. DNA of the CDR3: TGCAGTGCGCCCCGACAGGGGGCAGTCGATGAGCAGTTCTTC. It specifies CSAPRQGAVDEQFF.

This clonotype showed up many times. The CDR3 sequence: CASSLRTGVSYEQYF. The CDR3 DNA is TGTGCCAGCAGCTTAAGGACAGGGGTTTCATACGAGCAGTACTTC. The rearrangement joins TRBV7-6 to TRBJ2-7; 9 bases match TRBD1. The CDR3 totals 15 residues. J was trimmed by 4 bases and V by 2 bases; bases with no gene match: 6. Germline V gene data show CDR1 as SGHVS and CDR2 as FNYEAQ.

This clonotype was counted between two and nine times. V usage is TRBV20-1 and J usage is TRBJ1-2, with D tentatively TRBD1 (6 bases). CDR3 size: 12 residues. Trimming took 5 bases from V and 4 from J, leaving 11 bases between them. Germline V CDR1 and CDR2: DFQATT, SNEGSKA (reference sequence). CDR3: CSAGDTLYGYTF. CDR3 coding DNA: TGCAGTGCTGGGGACACTCTCTATGGCTACACCTTC.

This clonotype has a count of ten or more. The V gene is TRBV5-1, the J gene TRBJ2-1; either TRBD1 or TRBD2 may supply D (5 bases each). The CDR3 totals 15 residues. V lost 4 bases, J lost 10 bases, and 21 bases lay in between. The germline gives CDR1 SGHRS, CDR2 YFSETQ. Written as DNA, the CDR3 is TGCGCCAGCAGCGACCGGGACGGCAGAACAATGGAGCAGTTCTTC. This encodes CASSDRDGRTMEQFF.

This clonotype was recorded a few times. This chain joins TRBV5-1 and TRBJ2-1; 12 positions agree with TRBD2. Per the germline V gene, CDR1 is SGHRS and CDR2 is YFSETQ. This CDR3 comprises 17 residues. V dropped 4 bases and J dropped 2; count of bases not matched to a gene: 7. The CDR3 coding sequence is TGCGCCAGCAGCCCCAAGCTAGCGGGGGGGGCCTACAATGAGCAGTTCTTC. It specifies CASSPKLAGGAYNEQFF.

The rearrangement joins TRBV2 to TRBJ1-1; D unclear. Trimming cost V 4 bases and J 1 base, with 7 bases left between them. In germline, CDR1 is SNHLY, CDR2 FYNNEI. The CDR3 is 13 residues long. This CDR3 is CASSVEKNTEAFF. The CDR3, as DNA: TGTGCCAGCAGTGTTGAGAAGAACACTGAAGCTTTCTTT. The full variable domain, completed using reference TRBV2 and TRBJ1-1, is EPEVTQTPSHQVTQMGQEVILRCVPISNHLYFYWYRQILGQKVEFLVSFYNNEISEKSEIFDDQFSVERPDGSNFTLKIRSTKLEDSAMYFCASSVEKNTEAFFGQGTRLTVV.

This clonotype has a handful of counts. V gene TRBV2 combines with J gene TRBJ1-6; tentative D call: TRBD1 (6 bases). CDR3 size: 13 residues. V was pared by 7 bases and J by 8 bases, with 12 bases between. The V gene's germline CDR1 is SNHLY and CDR2 FYNNEI. The CDR3: CASTGRGDSPLHF. In nucleotides, the CDR3 is TGTGCCAGCACCGGGAGGGGGGATTCACCCCTCCACTTT.

This clonotype was observed at least ten times. The chain employs TRBV10-2 and TRBJ2-7; TRBD1 is a possible D gene (5 bases). This CDR3 is 13 amino acids long. Germline loops: CDR1 WSHSY, CDR2 SAAADI. V lost 2 bases and J 5 bases, leaving 10 bases between the germline ends. CDR3 amino acids: CASSEVRVHEQYF. Here the CDR3 DNA reads TGCGCCAGCAGTGAGGTCAGGGTACACGAGCAGTACTTC.

This clonotype was seen a handful of times. The V and J genes are TRBV28 and TRBJ1-2; D unclear. Germline V gene lookup returns CDR1 MDHEN and CDR2 SYDVKM. The ends were cut back, 5 bases at V and 4 bases at J, with 17 bases in the middle. The CDR3 extends over 15 amino acids. In nucleotides, the CDR3 is TGTGCCAGCAGTCCTTCGGGCAGTCTTTTCTATGGCTACACCTTC. Encoded protein: CASSPSGSLFYGYTF.

The chain is built from TRBV4-3 and TRBJ2-2, with a possible D match to TRBD1 (6 bases). V lost 4 bases and J lost 7, with 10 bases in between. Germline CDR1 reads LGHNA; CDR2 reads YSLEER. The CDR3 covers 13 residues. CDR3 coding DNA: TGCGCCAGCAGCCTATACAGGGACGGGGAGCTGTTTTTT. Translating it yields CASSLYRDGELFF.